This entry concerns a single TCR beta chain. This entry is derived from a study of blood T cell repertoires in COVID-19. V lost 3 bases to trimming and J lost 10 bases, with 7 bases between them. This CDR3 has 12 amino acids. In the study's own analysis: Nucleated cell counts were estimated from reference gene primer amplification. Data came from immunoSEQ multiplex PCR; TCRdb stores just in-frame clones and leaves some out. V and J calls and clone size are those listed in that table; D and trimming were worked out from the DNA. The sample has approximately 200,000 clones, approximately 90% seen once.

The chain recombines TRBV12-3 or TRBV12-4 with TRBJ1-6; D not certain. The source of this sequence is a woman in her thirties with acute or convalescent COVID-19. Material: peripheral blood. This CDR3 reads CASSLSGSPLHF. Here the CDR3 DNA reads TGTGCCAGCAGTTTGTCGGGGTCACCCCTCCACTTT.